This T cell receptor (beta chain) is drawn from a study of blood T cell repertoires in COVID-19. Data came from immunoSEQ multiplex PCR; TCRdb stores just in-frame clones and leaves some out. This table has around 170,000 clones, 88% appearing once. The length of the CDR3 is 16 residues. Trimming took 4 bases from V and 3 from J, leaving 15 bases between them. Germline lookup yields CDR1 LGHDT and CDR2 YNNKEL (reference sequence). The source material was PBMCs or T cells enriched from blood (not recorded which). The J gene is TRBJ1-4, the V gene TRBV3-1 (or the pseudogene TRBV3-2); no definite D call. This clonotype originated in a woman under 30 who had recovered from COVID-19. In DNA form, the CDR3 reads TGTGCCAGCAGCCGGCGACCGGGGAGCGCTAATGAAAAACTGTTTTTT. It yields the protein CASSRRPGSANEKLFF.